This T cell receptor (beta chain) was recovered during a study of cytomegalovirus exposure and HLA in healthy donors. At the time of sampling, donors were nominally healthy, though unrecorded immune exposures were likely. The CDR3 length is 18 residues. The V gene's germline CDR1 is SQVTM and CDR2 ANQGSEA. V was clipped by 7 bases and J by 0 bases; unmatched bases: 18. Study results and caveats: V- and J-gene trimming in TCR beta was tied to a missense DCLRE1C variant by an analysis performed later.

For this clone: Its antigen is not identified.

This PCR relied on a set of 60 Vbeta primers and 13 Jbeta primers. Generated by immunoSEQ multiplex PCR, the TCRdb table keeps only in-frame clones and is missing some. This repertoire shows around 120,000 clones, 50% to 65% found once; its top ten account for approximately 3.9%. Specimen: PBMCs. The rearrangement uses TRBV29-1 and TRBJ2-1; 7 bases align to TRBD1. The TCR sequence derives from a man under 40 in good health and CMV-seropositive. Here the CDR3 DNA reads TGCAGCGCCCGAGGGGGCCGGTCTTTCAGGTCCTCCTACAATGAGCAGTTCTTC. It is translated as CSARGGRSFRSSYNEQFF.